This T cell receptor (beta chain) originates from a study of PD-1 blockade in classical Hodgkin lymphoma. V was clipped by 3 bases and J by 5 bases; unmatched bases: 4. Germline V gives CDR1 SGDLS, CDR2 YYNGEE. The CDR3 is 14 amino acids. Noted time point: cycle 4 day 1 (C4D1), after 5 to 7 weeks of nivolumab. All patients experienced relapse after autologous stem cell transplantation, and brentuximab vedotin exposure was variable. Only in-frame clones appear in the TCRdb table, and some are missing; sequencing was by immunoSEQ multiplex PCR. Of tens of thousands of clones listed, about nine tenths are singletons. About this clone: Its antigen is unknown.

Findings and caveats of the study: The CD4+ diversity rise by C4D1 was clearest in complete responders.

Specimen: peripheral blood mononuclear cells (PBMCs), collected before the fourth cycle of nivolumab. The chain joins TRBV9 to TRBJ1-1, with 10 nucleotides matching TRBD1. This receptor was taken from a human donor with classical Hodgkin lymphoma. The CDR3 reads CASSGDRGGTEAFF. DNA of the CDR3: TGTGCCAGCAGCGGGGACAGGGGAGGTACTGAAGCTTTCTTT. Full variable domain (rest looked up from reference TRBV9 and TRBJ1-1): DSGVTQTPKHLITATGQRVTLRCSPRSGDLSVYWYQQSLDQGLQFLIQYYNGEERAKGNILERFSAQQFPDLHSELNLSSLELGDSALYFCASSGDRGGTEAFFGQGTRLTVV.